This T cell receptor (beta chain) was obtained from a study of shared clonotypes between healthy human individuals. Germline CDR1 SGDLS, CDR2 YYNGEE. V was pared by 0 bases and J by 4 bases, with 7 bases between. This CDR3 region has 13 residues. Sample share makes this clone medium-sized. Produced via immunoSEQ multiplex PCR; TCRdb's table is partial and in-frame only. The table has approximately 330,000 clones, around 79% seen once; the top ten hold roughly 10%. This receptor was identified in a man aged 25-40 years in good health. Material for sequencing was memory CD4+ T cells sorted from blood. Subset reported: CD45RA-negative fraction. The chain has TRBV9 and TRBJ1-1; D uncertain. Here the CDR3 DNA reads TGTGCCAGCAGCGTAGCTTTCGGCACTGAAGCTTTCTTT. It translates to CASSVAFGTEAFF.